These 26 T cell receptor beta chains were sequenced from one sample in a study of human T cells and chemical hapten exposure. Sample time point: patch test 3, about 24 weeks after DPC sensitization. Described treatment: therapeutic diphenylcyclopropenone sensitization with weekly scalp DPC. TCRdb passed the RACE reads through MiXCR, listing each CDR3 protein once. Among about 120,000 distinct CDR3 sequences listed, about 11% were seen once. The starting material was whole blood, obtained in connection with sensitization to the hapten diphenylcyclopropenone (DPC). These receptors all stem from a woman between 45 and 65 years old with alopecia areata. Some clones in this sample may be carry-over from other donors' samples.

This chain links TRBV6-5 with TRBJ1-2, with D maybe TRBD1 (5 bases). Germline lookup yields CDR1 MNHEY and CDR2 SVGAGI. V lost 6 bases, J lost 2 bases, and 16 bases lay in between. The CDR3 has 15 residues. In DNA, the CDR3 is TGTGCCAGCAGAGACCTAGGGGAACCCAACTATGGCTACACCTTC. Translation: CASRDLGEPNYGYTF.

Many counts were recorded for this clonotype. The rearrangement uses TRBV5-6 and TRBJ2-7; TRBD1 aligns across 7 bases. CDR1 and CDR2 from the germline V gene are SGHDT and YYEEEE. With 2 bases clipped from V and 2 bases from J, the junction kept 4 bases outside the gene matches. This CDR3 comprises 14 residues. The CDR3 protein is CASSFPGQTYEQYF. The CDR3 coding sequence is TGTGCCAGCAGCTTCCCGGGACAGACCTACGAGCAGTACTTC. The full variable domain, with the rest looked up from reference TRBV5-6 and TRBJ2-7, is DAGVTQSPTHLIKTRGQQVTLRCSPKSGHDTVSWYQQALGQGPQFIFQYYEEEERQRGNFPDRFSGHQFPNYSSELNVNALLLGDSALYLCASSFPGQTYEQYFGPGTRLTVT.

CDR3: CAWSPGNTDTQYF. CDR3 coding DNA: TGTGCCTGGAGTCCGGGGAACACAGATACGCAGTATTTT. The chain has TRBV30 and TRBJ2-3; D is possibly TRBD2 (5 bases). With 2 bases removed from V and 2 bases from J, the gap between germline ends came to 8 bases. Germline lookup yields CDR1 GTSNPN and CDR2 SVGIG (reference sequence). The CDR3 is 13 amino acids. The full variable domain, rest sourced from reference TRBV30 and TRBJ2-3, is SQTIHQWPATLVQPVGSPLSLECTVEGTSNPNLYWYRQAAGRGLQLLFYSVGIGQISSEVPQNLSASRPQDRQFILSSKKLLLSDSGFYLCAWSPGNTDTQYFGPGTRLTVL.

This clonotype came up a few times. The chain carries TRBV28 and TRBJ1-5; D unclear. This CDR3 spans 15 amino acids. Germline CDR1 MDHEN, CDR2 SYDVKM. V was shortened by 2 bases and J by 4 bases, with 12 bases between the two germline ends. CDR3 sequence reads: CASSLGPSGNQPQHF. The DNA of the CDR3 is TGTGCCAGCAGTTTAGGCCCTTCGGGTAATCAGCCCCAGCATTTT.

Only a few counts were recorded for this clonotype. In nucleotides, the CDR3 is TGTGCCAGCAGCTTAGGAATGGGCCCCTATGGCTACACCTTC. Translating gives CASSLGMGPYGYTF. This sequence joins TRBV7-2 and TRBJ1-2, with D unresolved. V was cut by 1 base and J by 4 bases, with 10 bases left in between. CDR1 SGHTA and CDR2 FQGNSA come from the germline V gene. CDR3 length: 14 amino acids.

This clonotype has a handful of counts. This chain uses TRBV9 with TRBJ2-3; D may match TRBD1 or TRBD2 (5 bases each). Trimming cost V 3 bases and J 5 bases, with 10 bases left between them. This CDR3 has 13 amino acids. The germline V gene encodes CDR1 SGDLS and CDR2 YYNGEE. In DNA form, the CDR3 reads TGTGCCAGCAGCGATAAGGGACGAGATACGCAGTATTTT. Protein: CASSDKGRDTQYF.

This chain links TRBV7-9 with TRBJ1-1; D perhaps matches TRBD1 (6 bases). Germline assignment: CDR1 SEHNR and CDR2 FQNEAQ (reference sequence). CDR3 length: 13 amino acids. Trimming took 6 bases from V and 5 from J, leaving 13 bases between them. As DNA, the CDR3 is TGTGCCAGCAGACCAGGGGTTGTGACTGAAGCTTTCTTT. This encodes CASRPGVVTEAFF.

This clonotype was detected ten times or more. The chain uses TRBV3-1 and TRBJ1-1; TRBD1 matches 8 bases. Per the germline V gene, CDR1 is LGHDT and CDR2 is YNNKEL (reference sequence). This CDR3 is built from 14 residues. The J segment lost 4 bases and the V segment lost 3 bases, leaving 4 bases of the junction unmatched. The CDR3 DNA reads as TGTGCCAGCAGCCACCGACAGGGGACCACTGAAGCTTTCTTT. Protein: CASSHRQGTTEAFF.

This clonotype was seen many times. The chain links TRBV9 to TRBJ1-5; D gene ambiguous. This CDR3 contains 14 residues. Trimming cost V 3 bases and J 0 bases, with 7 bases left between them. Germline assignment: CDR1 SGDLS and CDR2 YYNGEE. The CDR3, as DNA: TGTGCCAGCAGCGGTCGGGATAGCAATCAGCCCCAGCATTTT. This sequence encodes CASSGRDSNQPQHF.

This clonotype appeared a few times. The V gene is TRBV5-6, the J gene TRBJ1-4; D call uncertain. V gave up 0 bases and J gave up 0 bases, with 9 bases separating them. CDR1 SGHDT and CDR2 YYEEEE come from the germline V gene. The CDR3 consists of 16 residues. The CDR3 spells CASSLAAAATNEKLFF. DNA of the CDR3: TGTGCCAGCAGCTTGGCCGCGGCAGCAACTAATGAAAAACTGTTTTTT.

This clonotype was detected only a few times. This chain's CDR3 is CASSLAPGANVLTF. The CDR3 DNA follows: TGTGCCAGCAGCTTAGCGCCTGGGGCCAACGTCCTGACTTTC. The chain is built from TRBV7-8 and TRBJ2-6; D call uncertain. CDR1 and CDR2 from the germline V gene are SGHVS and FQNEAQ. Trimming removed 0 bases at V and 2 bases at J, with 2 bases between. This CDR3 is 14 amino acids long.

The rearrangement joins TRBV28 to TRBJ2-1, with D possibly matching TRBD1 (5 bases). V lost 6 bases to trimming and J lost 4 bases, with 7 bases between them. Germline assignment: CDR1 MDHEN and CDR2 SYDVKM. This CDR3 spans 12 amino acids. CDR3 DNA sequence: TGTGCCAGCAGAGCAGGGTACAATGAGCAGTTCTTC. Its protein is CASRAGYNEQFF.

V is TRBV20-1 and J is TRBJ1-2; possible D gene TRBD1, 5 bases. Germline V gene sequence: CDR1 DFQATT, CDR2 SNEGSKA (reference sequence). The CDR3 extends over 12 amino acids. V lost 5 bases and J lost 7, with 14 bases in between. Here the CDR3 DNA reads TGCAGTGCTCATTTAAGTGGGGCTGGCTACACCTTC. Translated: CSAHLSGAGYTF.

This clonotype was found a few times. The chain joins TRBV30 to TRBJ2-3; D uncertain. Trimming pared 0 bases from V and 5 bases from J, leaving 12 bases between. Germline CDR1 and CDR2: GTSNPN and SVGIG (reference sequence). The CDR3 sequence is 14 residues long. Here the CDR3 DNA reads TGTGCCTGGAGTGTAGGTGTCGCGGAAGATACGCAGTATTTT. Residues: CAWSVGVAEDTQYF. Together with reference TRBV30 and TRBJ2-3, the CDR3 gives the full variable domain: SQTIHQWPATLVQPVGSPLSLECTVEGTSNPNLYWYRQAAGRGLQLLFYSVGIGQISSEVPQNLSASRPQDRQFILSSKKLLLSDSGFYLCAWSVGVAEDTQYFGPGTRLTVL.

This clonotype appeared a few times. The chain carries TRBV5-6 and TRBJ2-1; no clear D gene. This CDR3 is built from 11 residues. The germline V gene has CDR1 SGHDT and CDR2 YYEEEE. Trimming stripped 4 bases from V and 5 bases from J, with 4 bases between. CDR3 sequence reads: CASSKNNEQFF. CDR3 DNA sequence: TGTGCCAGCAGCAAAAACAATGAGCAGTTCTTC.

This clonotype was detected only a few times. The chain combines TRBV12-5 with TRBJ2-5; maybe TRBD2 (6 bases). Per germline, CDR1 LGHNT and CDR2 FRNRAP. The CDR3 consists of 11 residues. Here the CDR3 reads CPGGYQETQYF. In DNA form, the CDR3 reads TGTCCTGGAGGGTACCAAGAGACCCAGTACTTC.

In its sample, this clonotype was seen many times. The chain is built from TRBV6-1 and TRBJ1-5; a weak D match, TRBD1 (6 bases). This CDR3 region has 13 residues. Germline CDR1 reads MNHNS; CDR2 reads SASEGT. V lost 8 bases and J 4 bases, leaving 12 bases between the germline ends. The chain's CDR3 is CASEGGQNQPQHF. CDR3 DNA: TGTGCCAGCGAGGGGGGGCAGAATCAGCCCCAGCATTTT.

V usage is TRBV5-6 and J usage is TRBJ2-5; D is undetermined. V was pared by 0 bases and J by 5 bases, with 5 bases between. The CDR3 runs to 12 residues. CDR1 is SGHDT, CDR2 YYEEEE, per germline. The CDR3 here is CASSLVGETQYF. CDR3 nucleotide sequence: TGTGCCAGCAGCTTGGTTGGCGAGACCCAGTACTTC. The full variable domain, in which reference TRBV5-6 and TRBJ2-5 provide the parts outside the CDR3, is DAGVTQSPTHLIKTRGQQVTLRCSPKSGHDTVSWYQQALGQGPQFIFQYYEEEERQRGNFPDRFSGHQFPNYSSELNVNALLLGDSALYLCASSLVGETQYFGPGTRLLVL.

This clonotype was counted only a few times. CDR3 nucleotide sequence: TGTGCCAGCAGTTCCCTCGACCCGTTTGGCTACACCTTC. As protein: CASSSLDPFGYTF. The chain is built from TRBV6-5 and TRBJ1-2; D gene ambiguous. Trimming took off 4 bases at V and 7 bases at J, with 13 bases between the two ends. CDR1 MNHEY and CDR2 SVGAGI come from the germline V gene. This CDR3 spans 13 amino acids.

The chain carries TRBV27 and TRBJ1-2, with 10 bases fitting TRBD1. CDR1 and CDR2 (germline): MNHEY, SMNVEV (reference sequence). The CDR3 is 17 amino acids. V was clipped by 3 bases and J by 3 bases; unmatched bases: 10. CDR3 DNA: TGTGCCAGCAGTTTTTCAGGACAGGGGGTATTACACTATGGCTACACCTTC. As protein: CASSFSGQGVLHYGYTF.

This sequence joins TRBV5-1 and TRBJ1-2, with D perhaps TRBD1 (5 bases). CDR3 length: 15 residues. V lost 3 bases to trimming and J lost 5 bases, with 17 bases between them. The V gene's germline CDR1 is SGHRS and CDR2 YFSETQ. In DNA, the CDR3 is TGCGCCAGCAGCTGGATGACAGACGGGAATTATGGCTACACCTTC. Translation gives CASSWMTDGNYGYTF.

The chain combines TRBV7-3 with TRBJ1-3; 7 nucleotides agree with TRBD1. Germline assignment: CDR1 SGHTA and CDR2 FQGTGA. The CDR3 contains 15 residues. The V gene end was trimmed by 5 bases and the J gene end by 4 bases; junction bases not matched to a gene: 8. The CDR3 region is CASSPAGTEGNTIYF. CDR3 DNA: TGTGCCAGCAGCCCCGCCGGGACAGAAGGAAACACCATATATTTT.

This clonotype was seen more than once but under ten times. CDR3: CSAKRGSQETQYF. The CDR3 DNA reads as TGCAGTGCAAAGCGGGGCTCCCAAGAGACCCAGTACTTC. The chain recombines TRBV20-1 with TRBJ2-5; TRBD2 aligns across 7 bases. V dropped 6 bases and J dropped 1; count of bases not matched to a gene: 5. The V gene's germline CDR1 is DFQATT and CDR2 SNEGSKA (reference sequence). This CDR3 is built from 13 residues.

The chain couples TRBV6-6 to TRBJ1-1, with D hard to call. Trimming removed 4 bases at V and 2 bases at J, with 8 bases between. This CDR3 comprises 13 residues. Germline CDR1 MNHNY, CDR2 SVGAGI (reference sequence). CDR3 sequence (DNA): TGTGCCAGCAGTTTCGAAGTAAACACTGAAGCTTTCTTT. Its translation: CASSFEVNTEAFF.

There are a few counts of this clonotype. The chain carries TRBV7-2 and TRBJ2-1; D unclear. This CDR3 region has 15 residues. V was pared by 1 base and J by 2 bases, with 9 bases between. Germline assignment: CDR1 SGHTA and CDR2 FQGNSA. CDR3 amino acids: CASSLGADPYNEQFF. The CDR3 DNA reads TGTGCCAGCAGCTTAGGGGCAGACCCCTACAATGAGCAGTTCTTC.

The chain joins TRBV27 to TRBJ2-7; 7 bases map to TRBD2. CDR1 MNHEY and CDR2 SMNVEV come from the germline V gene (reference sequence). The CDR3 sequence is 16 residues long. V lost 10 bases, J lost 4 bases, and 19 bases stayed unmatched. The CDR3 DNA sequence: TGTGCCATCAGCCCAACTTATGGCGGGAGAAGGTACGAGCAGTACTTC. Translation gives CAISPTYGGRRYEQYF.